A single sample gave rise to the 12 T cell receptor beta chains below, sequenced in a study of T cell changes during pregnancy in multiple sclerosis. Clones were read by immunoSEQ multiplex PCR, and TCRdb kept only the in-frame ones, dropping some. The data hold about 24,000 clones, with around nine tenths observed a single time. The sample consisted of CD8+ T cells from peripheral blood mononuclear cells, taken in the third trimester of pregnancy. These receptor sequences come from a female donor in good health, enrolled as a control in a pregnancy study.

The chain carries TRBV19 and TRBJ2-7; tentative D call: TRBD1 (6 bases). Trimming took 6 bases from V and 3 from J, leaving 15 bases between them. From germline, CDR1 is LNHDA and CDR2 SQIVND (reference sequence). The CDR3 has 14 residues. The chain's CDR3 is CASSQGIVVYEQYF. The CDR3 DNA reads TGTGCCAGTAGCCAGGGGATTGTTGTCTACGAGCAGTACTTC.

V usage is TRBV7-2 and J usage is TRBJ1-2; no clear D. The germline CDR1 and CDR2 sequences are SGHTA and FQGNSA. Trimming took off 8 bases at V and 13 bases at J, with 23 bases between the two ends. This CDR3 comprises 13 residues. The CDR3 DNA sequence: TGTGCCAGCGCAAGCTTGTCTTACGGGTCTTCCACCTTC. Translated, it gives CASASLSYGSSTF.

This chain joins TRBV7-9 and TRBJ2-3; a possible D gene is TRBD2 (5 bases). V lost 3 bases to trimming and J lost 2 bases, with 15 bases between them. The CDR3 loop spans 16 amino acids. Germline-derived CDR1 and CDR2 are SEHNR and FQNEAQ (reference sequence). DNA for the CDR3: TGTGCCAGCAGCTTTTTATCGAGCGGAGACACAGATACGCAGTATTTT. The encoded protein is CASSFLSSGDTDTQYF.

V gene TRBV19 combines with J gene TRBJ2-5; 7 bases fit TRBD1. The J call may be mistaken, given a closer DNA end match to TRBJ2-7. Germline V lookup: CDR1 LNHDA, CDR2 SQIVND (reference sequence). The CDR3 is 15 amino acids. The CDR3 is CASSSIGQDSYEQYF. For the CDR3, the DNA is TGTGCCAGTAGTTCGATCGGACAGGACTCCTACGAGCAGTACTTC.

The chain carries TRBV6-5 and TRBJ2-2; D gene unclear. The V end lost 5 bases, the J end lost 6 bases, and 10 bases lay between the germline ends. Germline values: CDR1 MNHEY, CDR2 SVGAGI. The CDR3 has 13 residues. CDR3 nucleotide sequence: TGTGCCAGCAGTCCAACAACCGCCGGGGAGCTGTTTTTT. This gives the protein CASSPTTAGELFF.

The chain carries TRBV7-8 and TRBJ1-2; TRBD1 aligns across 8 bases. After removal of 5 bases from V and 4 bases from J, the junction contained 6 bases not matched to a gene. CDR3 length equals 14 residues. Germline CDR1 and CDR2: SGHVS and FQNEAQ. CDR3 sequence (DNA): TGTGCCAGCAGCCGCCAGGGGGCTGGCTATGGCTACACCTTC. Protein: CASSRQGAGYGYTF.

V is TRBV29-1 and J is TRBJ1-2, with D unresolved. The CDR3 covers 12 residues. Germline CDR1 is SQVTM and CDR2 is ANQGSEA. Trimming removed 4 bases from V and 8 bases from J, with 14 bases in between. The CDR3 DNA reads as TGCAGCGTTGTACGGCCTTCGGGGGGCTACACCTTC. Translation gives CSVVRPSGGYTF.

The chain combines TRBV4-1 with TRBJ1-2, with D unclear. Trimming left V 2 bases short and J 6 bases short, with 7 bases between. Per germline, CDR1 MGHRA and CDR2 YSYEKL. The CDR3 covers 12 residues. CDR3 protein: CASSQSVDGYTF. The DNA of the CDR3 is TGCGCCAGCAGCCAATCGGTTGATGGCTACACCTTC.

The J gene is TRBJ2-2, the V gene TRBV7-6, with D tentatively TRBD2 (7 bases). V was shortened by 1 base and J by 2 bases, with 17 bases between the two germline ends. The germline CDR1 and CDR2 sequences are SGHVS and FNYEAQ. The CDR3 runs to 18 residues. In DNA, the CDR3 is TGTGCCAGCAGCTTAGTCGTGGGGGGGCGAGGTAACACCGGGGAGCTGTTTTTT. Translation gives CASSLVVGGRGNTGELFF.

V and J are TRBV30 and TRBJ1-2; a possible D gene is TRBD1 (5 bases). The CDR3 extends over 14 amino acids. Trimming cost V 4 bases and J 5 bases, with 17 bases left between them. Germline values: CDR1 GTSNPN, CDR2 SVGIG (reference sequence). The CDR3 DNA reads TGTGCCTGGAAGCCTGGGGCCAGCAGGTATGGCTACACCTTC. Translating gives CAWKPGASRYGYTF. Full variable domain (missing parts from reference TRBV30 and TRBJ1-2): SQTIHQWPATLVQPVGSPLSLECTVEGTSNPNLYWYRQAAGRGLQLLFYSVGIGQISSEVPQNLSASRPQDRQFILSSKKLLLSDSGFYLCAWKPGASRYGYTFGSGTRLTVV.

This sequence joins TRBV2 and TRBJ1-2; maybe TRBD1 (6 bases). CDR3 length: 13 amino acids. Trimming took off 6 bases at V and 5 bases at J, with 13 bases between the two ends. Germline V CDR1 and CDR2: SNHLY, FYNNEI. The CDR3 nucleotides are TGTGCCAGCAGGGACAGATATAAATATGGCTACACCTTC. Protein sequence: CASRDRYKYGYTF. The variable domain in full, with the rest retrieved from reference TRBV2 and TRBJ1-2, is EPEVTQTPSHQVTQMGQEVILRCVPISNHLYFYWYRQILGQKVEFLVSFYNNEISEKSEIFDDQFSVERPDGSNFTLKIRSTKLEDSAMYFCASRDRYKYGYTFGSGTRLTVV.

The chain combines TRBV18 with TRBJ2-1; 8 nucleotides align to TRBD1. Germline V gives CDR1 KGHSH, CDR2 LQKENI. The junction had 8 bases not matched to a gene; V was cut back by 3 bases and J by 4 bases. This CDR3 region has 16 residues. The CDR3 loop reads CASSPGAWTGYNEQFF. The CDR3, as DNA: TGTGCCAGCTCACCGGGCGCTTGGACAGGGTACAATGAGCAGTTCTTC.